This passage covers 19 T cell receptor beta chains from one sample sequenced in a study of cytomegalovirus exposure and HLA in healthy donors. Use of 60 Vbeta and 13 Jbeta primers characterized the PCR. TCRdb's copy holds only in-frame clones and misses some; the assay was immunoSEQ multiplex PCR. This table has 25,000 to 35,000 clones, around 87% appearing once. Sequencing used PBMCs. The source is a boy younger than 18 in good health and CMV-seronegative.

The V call is TRBV29-1, the J call TRBJ2-5; the match to TRBD2 covers 11 bases. The junction had 21 bases not matched to a gene; V was cut back by 3 bases and J by 0 bases. The CDR3 has 21 residues. Germline CDR1 is SQVTM and CDR2 is ANQGSEA. The CDR3 here is CSVERTSGGPSLLQYQETQYF. The CDR3 bases are TGCAGCGTTGAGAGAACTAGCGGGGGCCCCTCTCTTCTTCAGTACCAAGAGACCCAGTACTTC.

This clone was recorded only once. V and J are TRBV16 and TRBJ2-2; D is ambiguous. Deletions cut 3 bases from V and 6 bases from J, with 11 bases between. The CDR3 consists of 14 residues. The germline CDR1 and CDR2 sequences are KGHSY and FQNENV. The chain's CDR3 is CASSHPPFPGELFF. Written as DNA, the CDR3 is TGTGCCAGCAGCCACCCCCCATTTCCCGGGGAGCTGTTTTTT.

The chain recombines TRBV13 with TRBJ2-3; D may be TRBD1 (5 bases). The ends were cut back, 2 bases at V and 1 base at J, with 10 bases in the middle. The CDR3 loop spans 15 amino acids. The germline CDR1 and CDR2 sequences are PRHDT and FYEKMQ (reference sequence). The CDR3 is CASSLRSGRTDTQYF. In DNA form, the CDR3 reads TGTGCCAGCAGCTTAAGGTCAGGGCGCACAGATACGCAGTATTTT.

The V gene is TRBV5-1, the J gene TRBJ2-7; 8 bases align to TRBD1. The CDR3 is made up of 14 amino acids. The germline gives CDR1 SGHRS, CDR2 YFSETQ. After removal of 3 bases from V and 5 bases from J, the junction contained 7 bases not matched to a gene. DNA for the CDR3: TGCGCCAGCAGCTCTGGGACAGGCGAGCACGAGCAGTACTTC. This encodes CASSSGTGEHEQYF.

The chain carries TRBV10-1 and TRBJ2-1; tentatively, D is TRBD1 (8 bases). The V gene's germline CDR1 is WNHNN and CDR2 SYGVQD (reference sequence). The CDR3 runs 19 residues. The germline V and J ends were trimmed by 0 bases and 0 bases, with 18 bases remaining between them. The CDR3 loop is CASSESFPTGEGSYNEQFF. The CDR3 DNA is TGCGCCAGCAGTGAGTCTTTCCCGACAGGGGAGGGCTCCTACAATGAGCAGTTCTTC.

The V gene is TRBV27, the J gene TRBJ1-6, with TRBD1 matching 11 bases. V shed 5 bases, J shed 9 bases, and the junction held 3 bases outside the gene matches. Germline V CDR1 and CDR2: MNHEY, SMNVEV (reference sequence). This CDR3 region has 14 residues. CDR3 coding DNA: TGTGCCAGCAGTCCGGACAGGGGGCTTTCACCCCTCCACTTT. Amino acid sequence: CASSPDRGLSPLHF.

The count of this clone is one. The V and J genes are TRBV6-5 and TRBJ2-1; the D gene is possibly TRBD1 (5 bases). V gave up 0 bases and J gave up 0 bases, with 6 bases separating them. CDR3 length: 15 residues. CDR1 is MNHEY and CDR2 is SVGAGI in the germline V gene. The CDR3 sequence is CASSYSQGSYNEQFF. CDR3 nucleotide sequence: TGTGCCAGCAGTTACTCGCAGGGCTCCTACAATGAGCAGTTCTTC.

The V gene is TRBV4-2, the J gene TRBJ1-2; 7 bases match TRBD1. The CDR3 has 14 amino acids. CDR1 LGHNA and CDR2 YNFKEQ come from the germline V gene. With V trimmed by 3 bases and J by 9 bases, 10 bases remained unmatched. As DNA, the CDR3 is TGTGCCAGCAGCCAGGCCGGGACAGCTTTTAGCTACACCTTC. It specifies CASSQAGTAFSYTF.

In its sample, this clone was seen once. This chain uses TRBV9 with TRBJ2-3; 8 bases are a match to TRBD2. V gave up 0 bases and J gave up 5 bases; unmatched junction bases: 8. The CDR3 extends over 16 amino acids. CDR1 and CDR2 (germline): SGDLS, YYNGEE. This CDR3 is CASSVVTGGAIDTQYF. The CDR3 region has the DNA TGTGCCAGCAGCGTAGTAACGGGGGGGGCCATAGATACGCAGTATTTT.

V and J are TRBV7-9 and TRBJ1-4; possibly TRBD1 for D (5 bases). CDR3 length: 14 amino acids. Germline V gene data show CDR1 as SEHNR and CDR2 as FQNEAQ (reference sequence). V lost 6 bases, J lost 3 bases, and 11 bases lay in between. CDR3 nucleotides: TGTGCCAGCAGTCCAGGGCTTTCTAATGAAAAACTGTTTTTT. It encodes CASSPGLSNEKLFF.

This clone was recorded once. The chain recombines TRBV5-5 with TRBJ2-3; perhaps TRBD1 as D (6 bases). The CDR3 covers 14 residues. Trimming pared 5 bases from V and 0 bases from J, leaving 10 bases between. Germline V lookup: CDR1 SGHKS, CDR2 YYEKEE (reference sequence). CDR3 protein: CASRDRPSTDTQYF. The CDR3 bases are TGTGCCAGCAGGGACAGACCTAGCACAGATACGCAGTATTTT.

The rearrangement uses TRBV2 and TRBJ2-6, with D perhaps TRBD1 (6 bases). The CDR3 sequence is 15 residues long. V lost 6 bases and J lost 4, with 13 bases in between. Germline values: CDR1 SNHLY, CDR2 FYNNEI. The CDR3 loop is CASRNSQGGANVLTF. Written as DNA, the CDR3 is TGTGCCAGCAGGAACTCACAGGGAGGGGCCAACGTCCTGACTTTC.

V is TRBV6-1 and J is TRBJ1-6, with TRBD1 matching over 8 bases. V gave up 8 bases and J gave up 11 bases; unmatched junction bases: 11. The CDR3 is made up of 14 amino acids. From germline, CDR1 is MNHNS and CDR2 SASEGT. CDR3 bases: TGTGCCAGCCGCGGACAGGGTTTGGGTACACCCCTCCACTTT. Amino acid sequence: CASRGQGLGTPLHF.

The chain is built from TRBV28 and TRBJ1-1, with unresolved D. Germline V lookup: CDR1 MDHEN, CDR2 SYDVKM. V was trimmed by 6 bases and J by 4 bases, leaving 6 bases between them. This CDR3 region has 11 residues. The CDR3 region has the DNA TGTGCCAGCAGCCGGGTCACTGAAGCTTTCTTT. Amino acids: CASSRVTEAFF. The variable domain in full, with the rest retrieved from reference TRBV28 and TRBJ1-1, is DVKVTQSSRYLVKRTGEKVFLECVQDMDHENMFWYRQDPGLGLRLIYFSYDVKMKEKGDIPEGYSVSREKKERFSLILESASTNQTSMYLCASSRVTEAFFGQGTRLTVV.

The count of this clone is one. The junction differs from germline at one of its ends, possibly a read error. The chain employs TRBV28 and TRBJ2-3, with a tentative D call TRBD1 (5 bases). Germline V gives CDR1 MDHEN, CDR2 SYDVKM. The CDR3 length is 13 residues. The CDR3 sequence: CASRTGNTGTQYF. The CDR3 DNA sequence: TGTGCCAGCAGAACAGGAAACACAGGTACGCAGTATTTT.

This clone occurred a few times. The rearrangement links TRBV10-1 to TRBJ1-5; no firm D call. The CDR3 spans 10 residues. CDR1 is WNHNN and CDR2 is SYGVQD in the germline V gene (reference sequence). V lost 8 bases, J lost 5 bases, and 4 bases lay in between. The CDR3 loop is CASWHQPQHF. The CDR3 bases are TGCGCCAGCTGGCATCAGCCCCAGCATTTT.

This clone was detected only once. This sequence joins TRBV5-4 and TRBJ1-2; 10 positions match TRBD1. The CDR3 has 16 amino acids. Germline CDR1 reads SGHNT; CDR2 reads YYREEE (reference sequence). The ends lost 3 bases at V and 0 bases at J; junction bases unmatched: 5. The CDR3 protein is CASSSGQGVSNYGYTF. The DNA of the CDR3 is TGTGCCAGCAGCTCAGGACAGGGGGTTTCTAACTATGGCTACACCTTC.

J is TRBJ2-3 and V is TRBV6-5; tentative D call: TRBD2 (5 bases). V was pared by 2 bases and J by 3 bases, with 9 bases between. Germline-derived CDR1 and CDR2 are MNHEY and SVGAGI. CDR3 length equals 14 residues. CDR3 sequence reads: CASSYDRGTDTQYF. The CDR3 nucleotides read TGTGCCAGCAGTTACGATCGGGGAACAGATACGCAGTATTTT.

V is TRBV19 and J is TRBJ2-7; TRBD1 might be the D (5 bases). Germline CDR1 reads LNHDA; CDR2 reads SQIVND (reference sequence). The V end lost 5 bases, the J end lost 0 bases, and 14 bases lay between the germline ends. This CDR3 is built from 15 residues. This CDR3 is CASSDSPRSSYEQYF. For the CDR3, the DNA is TGTGCCAGTAGTGACAGTCCCCGAAGCTCCTACGAGCAGTACTTC.